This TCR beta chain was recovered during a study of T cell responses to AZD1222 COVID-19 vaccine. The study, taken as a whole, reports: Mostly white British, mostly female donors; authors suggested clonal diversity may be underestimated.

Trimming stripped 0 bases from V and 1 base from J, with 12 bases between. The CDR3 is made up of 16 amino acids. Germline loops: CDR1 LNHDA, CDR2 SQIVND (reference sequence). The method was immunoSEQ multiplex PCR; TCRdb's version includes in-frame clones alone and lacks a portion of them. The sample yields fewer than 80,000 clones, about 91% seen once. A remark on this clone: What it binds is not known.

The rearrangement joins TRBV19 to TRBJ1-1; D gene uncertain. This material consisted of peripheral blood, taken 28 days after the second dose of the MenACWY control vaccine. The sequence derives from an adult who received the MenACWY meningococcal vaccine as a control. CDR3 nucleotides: TGTGCCAGTAGTATAGATGGCGCCACTAAGAACACTGAAGCTTTCTTT. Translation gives CASSIDGATKNTEAFF.